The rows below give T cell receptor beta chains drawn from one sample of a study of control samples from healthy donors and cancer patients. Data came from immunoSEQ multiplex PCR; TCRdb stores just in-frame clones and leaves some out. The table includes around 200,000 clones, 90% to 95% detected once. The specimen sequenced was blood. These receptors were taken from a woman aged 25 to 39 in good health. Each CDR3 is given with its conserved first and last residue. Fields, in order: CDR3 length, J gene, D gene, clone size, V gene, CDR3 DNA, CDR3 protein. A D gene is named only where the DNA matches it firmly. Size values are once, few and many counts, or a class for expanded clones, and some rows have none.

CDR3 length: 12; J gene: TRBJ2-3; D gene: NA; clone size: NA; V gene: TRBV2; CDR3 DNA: TGTGCCAGCAGCCTAGGGACAGATACGCAGTATTTT; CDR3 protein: CASSLGTDTQYF
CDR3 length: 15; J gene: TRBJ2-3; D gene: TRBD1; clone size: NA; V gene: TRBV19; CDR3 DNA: TGTGCCAGTAGGCACAGGGGGCTGAACACAGATACGCAGTATTTT; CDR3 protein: CASRHRGLNTDTQYF
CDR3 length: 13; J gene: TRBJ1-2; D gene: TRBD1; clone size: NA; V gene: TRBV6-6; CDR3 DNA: TGTGCCAGCAGTCCCACAGGGGACTATGGCTACACCTTC; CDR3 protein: CASSPTGDYGYTF
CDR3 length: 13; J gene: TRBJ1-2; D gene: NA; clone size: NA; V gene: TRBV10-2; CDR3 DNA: TGCGCCAGCAGCCTGGGACGGAACTATGGCTACACCTTC; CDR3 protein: CASSLGRNYGYTF
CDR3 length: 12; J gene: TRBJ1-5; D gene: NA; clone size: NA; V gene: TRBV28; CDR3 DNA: TGTGCCAGCCGGGAAAGCAATCAGCCCCAGCATTTT; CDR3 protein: CASRESNQPQHF
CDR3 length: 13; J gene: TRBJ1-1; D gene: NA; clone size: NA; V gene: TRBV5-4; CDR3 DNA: TGTGCCAGCAGCTTGTTCGGGAACACTGAAGCTTTCTTT; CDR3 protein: CASSLFGNTEAFF
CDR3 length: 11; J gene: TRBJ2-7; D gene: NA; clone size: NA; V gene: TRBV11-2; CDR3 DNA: TGTGCCAGCAGCGCACTCTACGAGCAGTACTTC; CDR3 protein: CASSALYEQYF
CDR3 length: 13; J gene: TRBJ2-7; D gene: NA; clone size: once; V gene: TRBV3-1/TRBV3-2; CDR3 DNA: TGTGCCAGCAGCCGTGGGACGTCATACGAGCAGTACTTC; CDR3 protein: CASSRGTSYEQYF
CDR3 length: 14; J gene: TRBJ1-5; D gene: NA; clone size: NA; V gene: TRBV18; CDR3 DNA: TGTGCCAGCTCACCGGGTCAGGCCAATCAGCCCCAGCATTTT; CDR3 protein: CASSPGQANQPQHF
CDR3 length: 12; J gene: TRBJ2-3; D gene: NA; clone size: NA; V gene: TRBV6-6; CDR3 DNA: TGTGCCAGCAGTTACAGGCTAGATACGCAGTATTTT; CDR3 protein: CASSYRLDTQYF
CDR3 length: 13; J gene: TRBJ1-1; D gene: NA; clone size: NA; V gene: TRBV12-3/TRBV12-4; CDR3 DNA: TGTGCCAGCAGTTTATGGCAGAACACTGAAGCTTTCTTT; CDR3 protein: CASSLWQNTEAFF
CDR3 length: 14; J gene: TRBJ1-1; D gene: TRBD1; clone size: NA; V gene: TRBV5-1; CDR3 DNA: TGCGCCAGCAACGAACAGGGGACGAACACTGAAGCTTTCTTT; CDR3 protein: CASNEQGTNTEAFF
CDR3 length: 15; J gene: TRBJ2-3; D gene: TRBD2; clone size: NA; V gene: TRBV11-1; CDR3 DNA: TGTGCCAGCAGCTTCGGACTAGCGGGAGCAGATACGCAGTATTTT; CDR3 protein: CASSFGLAGADTQYF
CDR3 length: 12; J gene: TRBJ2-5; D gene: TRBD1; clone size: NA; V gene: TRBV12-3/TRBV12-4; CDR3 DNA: TGTGCCAGCAGGACAGGGGAGGAGACCCAGTACTTC; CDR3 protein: CASRTGEETQYF
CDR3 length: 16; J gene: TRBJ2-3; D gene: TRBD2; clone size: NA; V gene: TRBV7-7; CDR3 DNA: TGTGCCAGCAGCCTAATAGCGGGGGGGGCCACAGATACGCAGTATTTT; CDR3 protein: CASSLIAGGATDTQYF
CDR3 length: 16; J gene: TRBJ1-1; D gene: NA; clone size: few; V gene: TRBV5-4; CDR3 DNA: TGTGCCAGCAGCCTAATGGGACGCCGCTCAGACACTGAAGCTTTCTTT; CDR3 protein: CASSLMGRRSDTEAFF
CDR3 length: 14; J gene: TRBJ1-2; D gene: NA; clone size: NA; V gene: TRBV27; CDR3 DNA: TGTGCCAGCAGTCTCCTCCCGATCATTCGTGGCTACACCTTC; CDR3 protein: CASSLLPIIRGYTF
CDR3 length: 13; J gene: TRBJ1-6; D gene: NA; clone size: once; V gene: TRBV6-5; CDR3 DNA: TGTGCCAGCACGAGAAGGGGGAATTCACCCCTCCACTTT; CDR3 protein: CASTRRGNSPLHF
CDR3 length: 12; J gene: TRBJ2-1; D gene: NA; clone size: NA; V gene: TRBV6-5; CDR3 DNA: TGTGCCAGCACCCGGACCGACAATGAGCAGTTCTTC; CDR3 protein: CASTRTDNEQFF
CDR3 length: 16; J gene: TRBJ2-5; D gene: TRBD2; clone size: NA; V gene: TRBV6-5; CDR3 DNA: TGTGCCAGCAGTTACGGCGGACTAGCGGGTTCTGAGACCCAGTACTTC; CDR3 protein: CASSYGGLAGSETQYF
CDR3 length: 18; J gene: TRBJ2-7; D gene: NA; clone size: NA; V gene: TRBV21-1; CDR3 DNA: TGTGCCAGCAGCAAAGTACGGTCCAGGGACAGGGCAGACTACGAGCAGTACTTC; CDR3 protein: CASSKVRSRDRADYEQYF
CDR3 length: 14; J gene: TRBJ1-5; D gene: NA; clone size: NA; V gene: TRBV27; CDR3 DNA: TGTGCCAGCAGTTTACAGGACCCCAATCAGCCCCAGCATTTT; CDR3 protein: CASSLQDPNQPQHF
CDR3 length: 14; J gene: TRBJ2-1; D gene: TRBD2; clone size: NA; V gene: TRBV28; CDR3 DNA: TGTGCCAGCGGCTACGGGGGGGGCTTCAATGAGCAGTTCTTC; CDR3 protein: CASGYGGGFNEQFF
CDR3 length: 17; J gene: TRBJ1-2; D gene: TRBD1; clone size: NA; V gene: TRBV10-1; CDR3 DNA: TGCGCCAGCAGTGAGTCGAGGACAGGGTCCGCAAACTATGGCTACACCTTC; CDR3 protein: CASSESRTGSANYGYTF
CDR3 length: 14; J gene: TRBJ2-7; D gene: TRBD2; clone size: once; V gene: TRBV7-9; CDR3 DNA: TGTGCCAGCAGCTTACTAGCGGGAGCCTACGAGCAGTACTTC; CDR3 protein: CASSLLAGAYEQYF
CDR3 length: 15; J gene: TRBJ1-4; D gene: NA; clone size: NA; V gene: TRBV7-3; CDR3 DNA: TGTGCCAGCAGCTTAGGGGGGCAGGTGGATGAAAAACTGTTTTTT; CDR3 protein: CASSLGGQVDEKLFF
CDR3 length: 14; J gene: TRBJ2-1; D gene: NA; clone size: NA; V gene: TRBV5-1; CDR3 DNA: TGCGCCAGCAGCTTGGAACAGGTATACAATGAGCAGTTCTTC; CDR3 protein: CASSLEQVYNEQFF
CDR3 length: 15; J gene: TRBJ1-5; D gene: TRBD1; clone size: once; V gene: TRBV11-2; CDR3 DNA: TGTGCCAGCAGCAGTGGACAGGATAGCAATCAGCCCCAGCATTTT; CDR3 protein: CASSSGQDSNQPQHF
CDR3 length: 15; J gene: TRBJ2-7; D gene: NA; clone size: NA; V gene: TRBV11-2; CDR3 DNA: TGTGCCAGCAGCTTAGCAGGGTCAAACTCCTACGAGCAGTACTTC; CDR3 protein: CASSLAGSNSYEQYF
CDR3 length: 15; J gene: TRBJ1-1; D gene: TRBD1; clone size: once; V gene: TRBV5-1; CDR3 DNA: TGCGCCAGCAGCCTCCTGGACAGGGGGAACACTGAAGCTTTCTTT; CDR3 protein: CASSLLDRGNTEAFF
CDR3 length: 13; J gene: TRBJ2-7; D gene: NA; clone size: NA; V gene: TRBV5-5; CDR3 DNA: TGTGCCAGCAGAATTGGGCCCTCCTACGAGCAGTACTTC; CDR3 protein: CASRIGPSYEQYF
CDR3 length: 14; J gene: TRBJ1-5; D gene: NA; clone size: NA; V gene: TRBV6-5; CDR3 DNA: TGTGCCAGCAGTTACACCCGGACGGGTCAGCCCCAGCATTTT; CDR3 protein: CASSYTRTGQPQHF
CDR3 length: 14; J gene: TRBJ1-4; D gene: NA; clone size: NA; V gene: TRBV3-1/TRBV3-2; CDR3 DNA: TGTGCCAGCAGCCAAGGCAGTGGTAATGAAAAACTGTTTTTT; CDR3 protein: CASSQGSGNEKLFF
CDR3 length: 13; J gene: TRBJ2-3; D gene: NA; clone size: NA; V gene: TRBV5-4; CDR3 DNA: TGTGCCAGCAGCCGGGACAGCACAGATACGCAGTATTTT; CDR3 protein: CASSRDSTDTQYF
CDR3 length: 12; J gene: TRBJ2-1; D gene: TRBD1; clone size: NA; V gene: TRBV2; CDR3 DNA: TGTGCCAGCAGAGAGGACAGGGGAGAGCAGTTCTTC; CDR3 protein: CASREDRGEQFF
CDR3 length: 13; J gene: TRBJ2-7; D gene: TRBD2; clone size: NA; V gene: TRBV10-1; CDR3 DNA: TGCGCCAGCAGTGAAGGGGAGGGTCGCGAGCAGTACTTC; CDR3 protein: CASSEGEGREQYF
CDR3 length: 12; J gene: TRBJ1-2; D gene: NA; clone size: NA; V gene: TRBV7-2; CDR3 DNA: TGTGCCAGCAGCTTATCTAACTATGGCTACACCTTC; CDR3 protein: CASSLSNYGYTF
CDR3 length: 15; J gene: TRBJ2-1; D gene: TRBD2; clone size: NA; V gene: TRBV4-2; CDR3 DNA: TGTGCCAGCAGCCAAGGGGGGGGGAACGACAATGAGCAGTTCTTC; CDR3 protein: CASSQGGGNDNEQFF
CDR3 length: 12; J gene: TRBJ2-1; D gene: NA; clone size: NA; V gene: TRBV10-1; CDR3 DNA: TGCGCCAGCAGACTAGCTGGCAATGAGCAGTTCTTC; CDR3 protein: CASRLAGNEQFF
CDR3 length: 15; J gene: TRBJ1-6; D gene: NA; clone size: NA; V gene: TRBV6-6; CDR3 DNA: TGTGCCAGCAGCCCCGACGGCTCCTATAATTCACCCCTCCACTTT; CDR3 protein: CASSPDGSYNSPLHF
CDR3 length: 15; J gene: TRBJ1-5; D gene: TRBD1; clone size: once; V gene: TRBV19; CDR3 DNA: TGTGCCAGTAGAGGGGACAGGGGATACAATCAGCCCCAGCATTTT; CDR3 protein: CASRGDRGYNQPQHF
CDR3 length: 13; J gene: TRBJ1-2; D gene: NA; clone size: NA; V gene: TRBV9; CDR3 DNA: TGTGCCAGCAGCTCCCAGGGGAACTATGGCTACACCTTC; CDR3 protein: CASSSQGNYGYTF
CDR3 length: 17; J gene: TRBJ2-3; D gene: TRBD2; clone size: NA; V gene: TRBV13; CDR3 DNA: TGTGCCAGCAGCTCCTCTCCGACTAGCGGGTCCACAGATACGCAGTATTTT; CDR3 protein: CASSSSPTSGSTDTQYF
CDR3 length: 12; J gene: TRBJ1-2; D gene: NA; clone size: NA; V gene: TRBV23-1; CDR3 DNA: TGCGCCAGCAGTCGCGGTAACTATGGCTACACCTTC; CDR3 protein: CASSRGNYGYTF
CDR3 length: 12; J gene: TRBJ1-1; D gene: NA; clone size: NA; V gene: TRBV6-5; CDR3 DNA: TGTGCCAGCAGGGGACAGAACACTGAAGCTTTCTTT; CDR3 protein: CASRGQNTEAFF
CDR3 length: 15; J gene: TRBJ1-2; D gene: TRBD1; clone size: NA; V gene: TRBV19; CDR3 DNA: TGTGCCAGTAGTATAACAGGGGGAGCTAACTATGGCTACACCTTC; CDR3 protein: CASSITGGANYGYTF
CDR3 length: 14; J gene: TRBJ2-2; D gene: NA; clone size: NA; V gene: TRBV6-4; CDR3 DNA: TGTGCCAGCAGTGACTCAGGGGGCACCGGGGAGCTGTTTTTT; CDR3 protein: CASSDSGGTGELFF
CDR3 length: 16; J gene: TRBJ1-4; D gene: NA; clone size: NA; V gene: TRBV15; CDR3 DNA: TGTGCCACCAGCAGAGATCAGGGCAGGGAGGACGAAAAACTGTTTTTT; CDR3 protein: CATSRDQGREDEKLFF
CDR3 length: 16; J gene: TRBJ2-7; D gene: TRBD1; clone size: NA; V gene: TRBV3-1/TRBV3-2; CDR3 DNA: TGTGCCAGCAGCCAATGGCCGGGACAGGGGGCTCTCGAGCAGTACTTC; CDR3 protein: CASSQWPGQGALEQYF
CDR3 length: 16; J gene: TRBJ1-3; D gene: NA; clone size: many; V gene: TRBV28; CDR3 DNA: TGTGCCAGCAGTTTATTGGTACAGGGAAGAGGAAACACCATATATTTT; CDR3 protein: CASSLLVQGRGNTIYF
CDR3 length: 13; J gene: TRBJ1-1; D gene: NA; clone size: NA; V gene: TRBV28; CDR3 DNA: TGTGCCAGCAGTAAGGCAAGGAGGACTGAAGCTTTCTTT; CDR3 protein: CASSKARRTEAFF
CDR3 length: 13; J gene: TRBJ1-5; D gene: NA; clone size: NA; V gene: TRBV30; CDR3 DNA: TGTGCCTGGAGTGTAGATAGCAATCAGCCCCAGCATTTT; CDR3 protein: CAWSVDSNQPQHF